The clone carrying this T cell receptor (beta chain) was observed a few times. Its antigen is not identified. These data are taken from a study of blood T cells in healthy people across ages. Trimming removed 2 bases at V and 0 bases at J, with 7 bases between. This CDR3 is built from 14 residues. The germline CDR1 and CDR2 sequences are KGHSH and LQKENI. Using a J-beta primer mix together with a sample-barcoded 5' primer, a second PCR was run for roughly 6 to 12 cycles. Each sample provided no less than 3 million CDR3-containing paired-end reads. Each CDR3 protein is one row after TCRdb ran MiXCR on the 5' RACE reads. This table holds about 2 million distinct CDR3 sequences, about 50% found once. General study results and limits: TCR beta diversity per million T cells fell roughly linearly with age.

The TCR originated in a woman between 35 and 50 years old in good health. The material sequenced was blood. The V call is TRBV18, the J call TRBJ2-5; no firm D call. This CDR3 is CASSPKVNQETQYF. The CDR3 DNA follows: TGTGCCAGCTCACCAAAGGTAAACCAAGAGACCCAGTACTTC. Complete variable domain (other parts from reference TRBV18 and TRBJ2-5): NAGVMQNPRHLVRRRGQEARLRCSPMKGHSHVYWYRQLPEEGLKFMVYLQKENIIDESGMPKERFSAEFPKEGPSILRIQQVVRGDSAAYFCASSPKVNQETQYFGPGTRLLVL.